Shown below are 20 T cell receptor beta chains from a single sample sequenced in a study of human T cells and chemical hapten exposure (dated by TCRdb to about 2021). The time point label on this specimen signifies: pre-sensitization, week 0. The sample's treatment or condition label, decoded: therapeutic diphenylcyclopropenone sensitization with weekly scalp DPC. Receptor libraries were prepared by RACE. TCRdb lists the instrument as NextSeq 500. TCRdb handled the public reads itself, with Q25 trimming in fastp and clone calling in MiXCR, and kept productive beta chains. Every entry covers one CDR3 protein and lists the most common genes and DNA from its rows. This sample holds about 260,000 distinct CDR3 sequences; approximately 8.6% were observed only once. Together, the top ten hold around 2.5% of the sample. The sequenced sample was whole blood, obtained in connection with sensitization to the hapten diphenylcyclopropenone (DPC). All receptors derive from a woman in her forties with alopecia areata. Some clones in this sample may be carry-over from other donors' samples.

This clonotype was found a few times. One end of the junction is discordant with germline, which a read error may explain. The chain joins TRBV6-2 or TRBV6-3 to TRBJ2-7; TRBD1 or TRBD2 may be the D gene (5 bases each). The germline V gene encodes CDR1 MNHEY and CDR2 SVGEGT. This CDR3 has 12 residues. CDR3 nucleotide sequence: TGTGCCAGCAGCCCTACCCGGGACCGACGTCGCTTC. This translates into CASSPTRDRRRF.

This clonotype showed up many times. The V call is TRBV29-1, the J call TRBJ2-5; D remains unclear. CDR1 and CDR2 (germline): SQVTM, ANQGSEA. The CDR3 is 11 residues long. The ends were cut back, 5 bases at V and 2 bases at J, with 6 bases in the middle. This chain's CDR3 is CSVLRQETQYF. The CDR3 DNA reads as TGCAGCGTTCTTCGTCAAGAGACCCAGTACTTC.

The rearrangement joins TRBV10-3 to TRBJ2-7; 7 bases are shared with TRBD2. Germline V CDR1 and CDR2: ENHRY, SYGVKD. V shed 8 bases and J 0 bases; nucleotides not matched to a gene: 7. The CDR3 is 14 residues long. The CDR3 protein is CAIWAGESSYEQYF. CDR3 nucleotide sequence: TGTGCCATCTGGGCGGGGGAGAGCTCCTACGAGCAGTACTTC.

In this sample, this clonotype turned up a few times. The chain recombines TRBV20-1 with TRBJ2-7; TRBD2 aligns across 8 bases. Trimming removed 1 base from V and 3 bases from J; junction bases left unmatched: 17. Germline V gene sequence: CDR1 DFQATT, CDR2 SNEGSKA (reference sequence). The CDR3 is 18 residues long. The CDR3 loop is CSARGLSGGGRTNYEQYF. The CDR3 region has the DNA TGCAGTGCTAGAGGCCTGAGCGGTGGCGGGAGGACCAACTACGAGCAGTACTTC.

This clonotype was seen more than once but under ten times. V is TRBV5-1 and J is TRBJ2-1; D remains unclear. Looked up from germline, CDR1 is SGHRS and CDR2 is YFSETQ. Trimming removed 4 bases from V and 5 bases from J, with 16 bases in between. This CDR3 contains 15 residues. The CDR3 loop reads CASSPPPGTDNEQFF. CDR3 coding DNA: TGCGCCAGCAGCCCTCCCCCTGGCACGGACAATGAGCAGTTCTTC.

V and J are TRBV4-3 and TRBJ1-4; D not resolved. The CDR3 is made up of 16 amino acids. The V and J ends lost 2 bases and 0 bases respectively, with 10 bases between them. Per the germline V gene, CDR1 is LGHNA and CDR2 is YSLEER. This CDR3 is CASSQFPPTTNEKLFF. CDR3 nucleotides: TGCGCCAGCAGCCAATTCCCACCTACAACTAATGAAAAACTGTTTTTT.

This clonotype appeared a few times. The chain has TRBV4-3 and TRBJ2-7; 7 nucleotides agree with TRBD2. With V trimmed by 0 bases and J by 3 bases, 8 bases remained unmatched. CDR3 length equals 16 residues. Germline CDR1 LGHNA, CDR2 YSLEER. The CDR3, as DNA: TGCGCCAGCAGCCAAGATTGGGGGGGGAGTTTCTACGAGCAGTACTTC. As protein: CASSQDWGGSFYEQYF.

In its sample, this clonotype was seen many times. The chain joins TRBV28 to TRBJ2-5; weak D call: TRBD2 (5 bases). The CDR3 is made up of 15 amino acids. Germline V lookup: CDR1 MDHEN, CDR2 SYDVKM. V lost 4 bases and J lost 3, with 15 bases in between. The CDR3 spells CASSYGLADKETQYF. DNA for the CDR3: TGTGCCAGCAGTTATGGGCTAGCAGATAAAGAGACCCAGTACTTC.

This clonotype was counted ten times or more. DNA of the CDR3: TGTGCCAGCAGCTCGGGCCGCAATGAGCAGTTCTTC. This gives the protein CASSSGRNEQFF. The rearrangement links TRBV7-9 to TRBJ2-1; unclear D gene. Germline values: CDR1 SEHNR, CDR2 FQNEAQ (reference sequence). The CDR3 contains 12 residues. V lost 4 bases and J 6 bases, leaving 7 bases between the germline ends. The whole variable domain, remainder taken from reference TRBV7-9 and TRBJ2-1, is DTGVSQNPRHKITKRGQNVTFRCDPISEHNRLYWYRQTLGQGPEFLTYFQNEAQLEKSRLLSDRFSAERPKGSFSTLEIQRTEQGDSAMYLCASSSGRNEQFFGPGTRLTVL.

The chain recombines TRBV7-9 with TRBJ2-1; D is ambiguous. This CDR3 contains 12 residues. V was shortened by 2 bases and J by 10 bases, with 9 bases between the two germline ends. The germline gives CDR1 SEHNR, CDR2 FQNEAQ (reference sequence). The CDR3 here is CASSLKVGEQFF. The CDR3 DNA reads as TGTGCCAGCAGCTTAAAAGTTGGAGAGCAGTTCTTC.

Worth noting for this clonotype: This may be a read error, as it is one base from a much larger clone. The chain carries TRBV2 and TRBJ2-7; 7 positions agree with TRBD1. CDR3 length: 15 residues. CDR1 is SNHLY, CDR2 FYNNEI, per germline. Written as DNA, the CDR3 is TGTGCCGGCAGAGATCGAATCTCGGCAGGGGGCGAGCAGTACTTC. Translating it yields CAGRDRISAGGEQYF.

There are a few counts of this clonotype. V usage is TRBV7-2 and J usage is TRBJ2-7, with 7 positions matching TRBD1. The length of the CDR3 is 14 residues. The junction had 0 bases not matched to a gene; V was cut back by 0 bases and J by 1 base. Germline CDR1 SGHTA, CDR2 FQGNSA. CDR3 region: CASSLAGQSYEQYF. The CDR3 coding sequence is TGTGCCAGCAGCTTAGCGGGACAGTCCTACGAGCAGTACTTC.

This rearrangement joins TRBV6-2 or TRBV6-3 to TRBJ2-4, with a tentative D call TRBD2 (5 bases). This CDR3 spans 16 amino acids. Germline CDR1 reads MNHEY; CDR2 reads SVGEGT. Trimming pared 4 bases from V and 0 bases from J, leaving 13 bases between. CDR3 sequence reads: CASSLSGILAKNIQYF. The CDR3 nucleotides are TGTGCCAGCAGTTTGTCGGGGATACTAGCCAAAAACATTCAGTACTTC.

This clonotype was seen only a few times. This chain uses TRBV20-1 with TRBJ2-7; D is uncertain. V lost 6 bases to trimming and J lost 0 bases, with 12 bases between them. Germline V lookup: CDR1 DFQATT, CDR2 SNEGSKA (reference sequence). This CDR3 has 13 amino acids. CDR3 sequence: CSASPVSSYEQYF. The CDR3 nucleotides are TGCAGTGCCAGTCCTGTCAGCTCCTACGAGCAGTACTTC.

This rearrangement joins TRBV7-9 to TRBJ2-7, with unresolved D. Germline loops: CDR1 SEHNR, CDR2 FQNEAQ (reference sequence). Trimming took 8 bases from V and 2 from J, leaving 16 bases between them. This CDR3 spans 14 amino acids. CDR3 nucleotide sequence: TGTGCCAGCCTCCCCCCCGATAAAACCTACGAGCAGTACTTC. It is translated as CASLPPDKTYEQYF.

The chain has TRBV7-3 and TRBJ2-1; D is uncertain. Germline loops: CDR1 SGHTA, CDR2 FQGTGA. CDR3 length equals 12 residues. V was clipped by 0 bases and J by 7 bases, with 4 bases between them. CDR3 region: CASSLTGNEQFF. CDR3 bases: TGTGCCAGCAGCTTAACAGGGAATGAGCAGTTCTTC.

CDR3 protein: CASSSEDRANTGELFF. DNA for the CDR3: TGTGCCAGCAGTTCAGAGGACAGGGCAAACACCGGGGAGCTGTTTTTT. The chain links TRBV12-3 or TRBV12-4 to TRBJ2-2; 8 nucleotides agree with TRBD1. J gave up 2 bases and V 4 bases, and 6 bases lay outside the gene matches. There are 16 residues in the CDR3.

In this sample, this clonotype turned up a few times. The chain joins TRBV20-1 to TRBJ2-1, with a weak D call TRBD1 (5 bases). The CDR3 sequence is 17 residues long. V was shortened by 2 bases and J by 3 bases, with 20 bases between the two germline ends. The germline V gene has CDR1 DFQATT and CDR2 SNEGSKA (reference sequence). The CDR3, as DNA: TGCAGTGCTAGACCCTCAGAAGACAGATTCCTCTACAATGAGCAGTTCTTC. It specifies CSARPSEDRFLYNEQFF.

This clonotype was counted between two and nine times. The chain is built from TRBV12-3 or TRBV12-4 and TRBJ2-1; D not resolved. This CDR3 has 12 amino acids. Between the trimmed V and J ends, which lost 5 bases and 7 bases, there was a span of 9 bases. The CDR3 sequence is CASSAKINEQFF. The CDR3 region has the DNA TGTGCCAGCAGTGCGAAGATAAATGAGCAGTTCTTC.

This clonotype occurred a few times. This chain uses TRBV5-1 with TRBJ2-5; TRBD1 might be the D (6 bases). V lost 0 bases to trimming and J lost 5 bases, with 8 bases between them. The CDR3 extends over 13 amino acids. Germline V CDR1 and CDR2: SGHRS, YFSETQ. This CDR3 reads CASSLDTGETQYF. The DNA of the CDR3 is TGCGCCAGCAGCTTGGACACAGGGGAGACCCAGTACTTC. The variable domain in full, with the rest retrieved from reference TRBV5-1 and TRBJ2-5, is KAGVTQTPRYLIKTRGQQVTLSCSPISGHRSVSWYQQTPGQGLQFLFEYFSETQRNKGNFPGRFSGRQFSNSRSEMNVSTLELGDSALYLCASSLDTGETQYFGPGTRLLVL.